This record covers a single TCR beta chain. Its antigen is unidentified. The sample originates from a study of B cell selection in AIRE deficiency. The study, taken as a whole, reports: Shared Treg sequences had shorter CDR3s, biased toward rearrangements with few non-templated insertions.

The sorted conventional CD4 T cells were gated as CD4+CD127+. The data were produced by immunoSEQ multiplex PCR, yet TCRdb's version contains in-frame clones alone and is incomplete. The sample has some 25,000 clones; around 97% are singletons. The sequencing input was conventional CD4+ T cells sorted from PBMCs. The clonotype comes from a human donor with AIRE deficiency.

The CDR3 spells CASSLTGTANTDTQYF. CDR3 bases: TGTGCCAGCAGTCTAACCGGGACTGCGAACACAGATACGCAGTATTTT. This chain links TRBV28 with TRBJ2-3; D may be TRBD2 (6 bases). Germline V gene sequence: CDR1 MDHEN, CDR2 SYDVKM. Deletions cut 5 bases from V and 2 bases from J, with 17 bases between. The CDR3 length is 16 residues. Filled out from reference TRBV28 and TRBJ2-3, the complete variable domain reads DVKVTQSSRYLVKRTGEKVFLECVQDMDHENMFWYRQDPGLGLRLIYFSYDVKMKEKGDIPEGYSVSREKKERFSLILESASTNQTSMYLCASSLTGTANTDTQYFGPGTRLTVL.